Listed below are T cell receptor beta chains from one sample, sequenced in a study of blood T cell repertoires in COVID-19. Clones were read by immunoSEQ multiplex PCR, and TCRdb kept only the in-frame ones, dropping some. The table has approximately 71,000 clones, about nine tenths seen once. Sequenced material: peripheral blood. The receptors stem from a woman in her late teens or twenties with acute or convalescent COVID-19. Each CDR3 is given with its conserved first and last residue. Part of the rows lack a size; the others show once, few, many or a class for expanded clones.

abundance,j_gene,v_gene,CDR3aa
-,TRBJ2-5,TRBV10-3,CAISESVLAGANHQETQYF
-,TRBJ2-7,TRBV29-1,CSVLTESSYEQYF
-,TRBJ2-1,TRBV4-1,CASSLGQVRGNEQFF
-,TRBJ2-1,TRBV7-2,CASSPRQTYNEQFF
-,TRBJ2-2,TRBV5-4,CASSAGAKGSGELFF
-,TRBJ1-2,TRBV4-2,CASSQDGTPNYGYTF
-,TRBJ2-7,TRBV6-5,CASSSIGGQAFYEQYF
-,TRBJ2-3,TRBV4-1,CASSRTSGGDTQYF
-,TRBJ1-1,TRBV28,CASSLSGQFGANTEAFF
-,TRBJ2-7,TRBV27,CASCLSAGTAPYEQYF
-,TRBJ2-1,TRBV19,CASSIAVRTGGYNEQFF
-,TRBJ1-1,TRBV28,CASSPPWSGDTEAFF
-,TRBJ2-7,TRBV27,CASSLSGGGRYEQYF
-,TRBJ2-1,TRBV25-1,CASSEGKVTKDGGNEQFF
-,TRBJ1-2,TRBV6-5,CASSEGGRTLYGYTF
few,TRBJ2-2,TRBV2,CASTTPSMASGRANTGELFF
-,TRBJ1-3,TRBV14,CASSQGGARGNTIYF
-,TRBJ2-7,TRBV3-1/TRBV3-2,CASSQGSFVVPGYEQYF
-,TRBJ1-1,TRBV5-1,CASSPGDRERHEAFF
-,TRBJ2-1,TRBV5-5,CASSPRSGPRNNEQFF
-,TRBJ2-7,TRBV7-6,CASSAGQGEVYEQYF
-,TRBJ1-2,TRBV2,CASSFGRSNYGYTF
-,TRBJ1-6,TRBV30,CAWSVLGRDSDNSPLHF
-,TRBJ1-4,TRBV12-3/TRBV12-4,CASSFSEKLFF
-,TRBJ1-5,TRBV5-6,CASSLDRQGFRNQPQHF
-,TRBJ2-7,TRBV29-1,CSVGTGASYEQYF
-,TRBJ2-5,TRBV5-6,CASSLGSGSQETQYF
-,TRBJ2-6,TRBV30,CAWRPAGTGYRGANVLTF
-,TRBJ1-2,TRBV27,CASSLDRRYGYTF
once,TRBJ1-2,TRBV28,CASSQGLSYGYTF
-,TRBJ1-4,TRBV18,CASSPGEGRIEKLFF
once,TRBJ2-2,TRBV2,CASSRDRGPSTGELFF
-,TRBJ1-2,TRBV5-6,CASSLGQFSLGYTF